The 26 T cell receptor beta chains given below trace back to one sample, sequenced in a study of cytomegalovirus exposure and HLA in healthy donors. Clones were sequenced by immunoSEQ multiplex PCR, and TCRdb holds only the in-frame ones, with some missing. The table records some 100,000 clones, 88% of them present only once. The sequencing input was PBMCs. The receptors come from a man between 18 and 29 years old in good health and CMV-seronegative.

The rearrangement links TRBV30 to TRBJ1-1; no reliable D call. Germline V lookup: CDR1 GTSNPN, CDR2 SVGIG (reference sequence). Between the trimmed V and J ends, which lost 0 bases and 1 base, there was a span of 9 bases. This CDR3 is built from 14 residues. CDR3 loop: CAWSVAPKNTEAFF. The CDR3, as DNA: TGTGCCTGGAGTGTAGCCCCGAAGAACACTGAAGCTTTCTTT.

The chain couples TRBV28 to TRBJ1-1; TRBD1 agrees at 10 bases. CDR3 length: 14 amino acids. Per the germline V gene, CDR1 is MDHEN and CDR2 is SYDVKM. The J segment lost 3 bases and the V segment lost 8 bases, leaving 6 bases of the junction unmatched. Here the CDR3 reads CASVGQGGDTEAFF. As DNA, the CDR3 is TGTGCCAGCGTCGGACAGGGGGGAGACACTGAAGCTTTCTTT.

The gene calls are TRBV9 and TRBJ2-1, with 8 positions matching TRBD2. The CDR3 is made up of 15 amino acids. The V gene's germline CDR1 is SGDLS and CDR2 YYNGEE. Unmatched junction bases numbered 6, after V lost 3 bases and J lost 4 bases. The CDR3 loop reads CASSESGGPYNEQFF. CDR3 nucleotide sequence: TGTGCCAGCAGCGAAAGCGGGGGTCCATACAATGAGCAGTTCTTC.

The V and J genes are TRBV7-2 and TRBJ1-1, with D perhaps matching TRBD1 (5 bases). Germline-derived CDR1 and CDR2 are SGHTA and FQGNSA. V lost 0 bases and J 0 bases, leaving 8 bases between the germline ends. The CDR3 loop spans 15 amino acids. In DNA form, the CDR3 reads TGTGCCAGCAGCTTAGCAGGGGTCATGAACACTGAAGCTTTCTTT. It codes for CASSLAGVMNTEAFF.

CDR3: CASSPSRGPNTGELFF. CDR3 bases: TGTGCCAGCAGCCCTTCTAGGGGGCCAAACACCGGGGAGCTGTTTTTT. The rearrangement joins TRBV7-9 to TRBJ2-2; 7 nucleotides line up with TRBD1. V lost 5 bases, J lost 2 bases, and 8 bases stayed unmatched. The germline CDR1 and CDR2 sequences are SEHNR and FQNEAQ (reference sequence). The CDR3 totals 16 residues.

The J gene is TRBJ2-7, the V gene TRBV28, with 14 bases lining up with TRBD2. CDR3 length: 14 amino acids. The germline gives CDR1 MDHEN, CDR2 SYDVKM. V lost 5 bases and J lost 6; bases outside the gene matches: 3. CDR3 protein: CASSMGLAGVEQYF. The CDR3 coding sequence is TGTGCCAGCAGTATGGGACTAGCGGGGGTCGAGCAGTACTTC.

The chain has TRBV18 and TRBJ2-2, with a tentative D call TRBD1 (5 bases). Trimming cost V 3 bases and J 3 bases, with 8 bases left between them. The CDR3 totals 14 residues. Per germline, CDR1 KGHSH and CDR2 LQKENI. In DNA, the CDR3 is TGTGCCAGCTCACCGCTACAGGACACCGGGGAGCTGTTTTTT. It codes for CASSPLQDTGELFF.

V usage is TRBV2 and J usage is TRBJ2-6; TRBD2 aligns across 8 bases. CDR3 size: 22 residues. Germline V gene sequence: CDR1 SNHLY, CDR2 FYNNEI. V shed 7 bases, J shed 0 bases, and the junction held 23 bases outside the gene matches. The CDR3 loop reads CASTFSTTSGKPLNSGANVLTF. CDR3 nucleotides: TGTGCCAGCACCTTTAGTACCACTAGCGGAAAACCCCTCAACTCTGGGGCCAACGTCCTGACTTTC.

The chain recombines TRBV30 with TRBJ1-4; D is perhaps TRBD1 (5 bases). This CDR3 is built from 14 residues. V was pared by 1 base and J by 5 bases, with 11 bases between. Germline CDR1 GTSNPN, CDR2 SVGIG (reference sequence). CDR3: CAWSGGAENEKLFF. CDR3 DNA sequence: TGTGCCTGGAGTGGCGGGGCCGAAAATGAAAAACTGTTTTTT.

The chain carries TRBV5-1 and TRBJ2-7; D remains ambiguous. Germline loops: CDR1 SGHRS, CDR2 YFSETQ. The V end was cut by 4 bases, the J end by 2 bases, with 7 bases between. There are 12 residues in the CDR3. The CDR3 DNA is TGCGCCAGCAGCAACCCTACCTACGAGCAGTACTTC. This encodes CASSNPTYEQYF. Looking up the rest from reference TRBV5-1 and TRBJ2-7 gives the full variable domain: KAGVTQTPRYLIKTRGQQVTLSCSPISGHRSVSWYQQTPGQGLQFLFEYFSETQRNKGNFPGRFSGRQFSNSRSEMNVSTLELGDSALYLCASSNPTYEQYFGPGTRLTVT.

The rearrangement uses TRBV5-1 and TRBJ2-3; 8 bases line up with TRBD1. CDR3 length equals 18 residues. Germline V gene sequence: CDR1 SGHRS, CDR2 YFSETQ. V was pared by 0 bases and J by 0 bases, with 9 bases of the junction left unmatched. CDR3 sequence: CASSLEVTGDTSTDTQYF. CDR3 nucleotides: TGCGCCAGCAGCTTGGAAGTGACAGGGGATACTAGCACAGATACGCAGTATTTT. Drawing the rest from reference TRBV5-1 and TRBJ2-3, the complete variable domain is KAGVTQTPRYLIKTRGQQVTLSCSPISGHRSVSWYQQTPGQGLQFLFEYFSETQRNKGNFPGRFSGRQFSNSRSEMNVSTLELGDSALYLCASSLEVTGDTSTDTQYFGPGTRLTVL.

The V call is TRBV5-1, the J call TRBJ2-6, with D hard to call. The germline gives CDR1 SGHRS, CDR2 YFSETQ. The CDR3 has 14 residues. Trimming removed 7 bases at V and 0 bases at J, with 8 bases between. The CDR3 sequence: CASLESSGANVLTF. The CDR3 DNA follows: TGCGCCAGCCTGGAGTCCTCTGGGGCCAACGTCCTGACTTTC.

The rearrangement uses TRBV27 and TRBJ2-2; 9 nucleotides align to TRBD1. Looked up from germline, CDR1 is MNHEY and CDR2 is SMNVEV (reference sequence). The CDR3 is made up of 15 amino acids. Losses at the gene ends were 6 bases for V and 6 bases for J; bases not matched to a gene: 8. DNA for the CDR3: TGTGCCAGCAGCACACAGGGGGCTATCGCCGGGGAGCTGTTTTTT. Its protein is CASSTQGAIAGELFF.

This chain uses TRBV5-1 with TRBJ2-7, with D possibly matching TRBD2 (6 bases). The CDR3 runs 16 residues. Looked up from germline, CDR1 is SGHRS and CDR2 is YFSETQ. V lost 0 bases, J lost 3 bases, and 16 bases lay in between. CDR3 sequence: CASSLGDLREHYEQYF. The CDR3, as DNA: TGCGCCAGCAGCTTGGGCGATCTGCGGGAACACTACGAGCAGTACTTC.

The rearrangement joins TRBV6-5 to TRBJ2-1, with D tentatively TRBD2 (5 bases). Trimming removed 2 bases at V and 0 bases at J, with 8 bases between. Looked up from germline, CDR1 is MNHEY and CDR2 is SVGAGI. The CDR3 extends over 15 amino acids. The CDR3 spells CASSYGESSYNEQFF. The CDR3 bases are TGTGCCAGCAGTTACGGGGAGAGCTCCTACAATGAGCAGTTCTTC.

V and J are TRBV7-9 and TRBJ1-4, with a tentative D call TRBD1 (5 bases). The germline V and J ends were trimmed by 5 bases and 7 bases, with 8 bases remaining between them. Germline V gives CDR1 SEHNR, CDR2 FQNEAQ (reference sequence). This CDR3 contains 12 residues. The CDR3 protein is CASSGGSEKLFF. The CDR3 nucleotides are TGTGCCAGCAGCGGGGGGAGTGAAAAACTGTTTTTT. Drawing the rest from reference TRBV7-9 and TRBJ1-4, the complete variable domain is DTGVSQNPRHKITKRGQNVTFRCDPISEHNRLYWYRQTLGQGPEFLTYFQNEAQLEKSRLLSDRFSAERPKGSFSTLEIQRTEQGDSAMYLCASSGGSEKLFFGSGTQLSVL.

The sample holds one count of this clone. The chain employs TRBV5-5 and TRBJ1-2; D might be TRBD1 (5 bases). V was cut by 6 bases and J by 4 bases, with 13 bases left in between. The CDR3 is 13 residues long. The germline CDR1 and CDR2 sequences are SGHKS and YYEKEE (reference sequence). The CDR3 DNA is TGTGCCAGCATCTCCCGGGGGGGCTATGGCTACACCTTC. Translation gives CASISRGGYGYTF.

The chain combines TRBV4-1 with TRBJ2-7, with 8 bases matching TRBD2. Germline CDR1 reads MGHRA; CDR2 reads YSYEKL. This CDR3 is built from 14 residues. J gave up 4 bases and V 5 bases, and 7 bases lay outside the gene matches. CDR3 DNA sequence: TGCGCCAGCAGCGCGTCGGGGGGGAGGTACGAGCAGTACTTC. Protein sequence: CASSASGGRYEQYF.

The V and J genes are TRBV19 and TRBJ1-5; the D gene is possibly TRBD1 (5 bases). This CDR3 region has 15 residues. V was trimmed by 4 bases and J by 3 bases, leaving 13 bases between them. CDR1 LNHDA and CDR2 SQIVND come from the germline V gene (reference sequence). The CDR3 region has the DNA TGTGCCAGTAGTAGGGGCCGAGAAATCAATCAGCCCCAGCATTTT. Amino acids: CASSRGREINQPQHF. Looking up the rest from reference TRBV19 and TRBJ1-5 gives the full variable domain: DGGITQSPKYLFRKEGQNVTLSCEQNLNHDAMYWYRQDPGQGLRLIYYSQIVNDFQKGDIAEGYSVSREKKESFPLTVTSAQKNPTAFYLCASSRGREINQPQHFGDGTRLSIL.

The V gene is TRBV15, the J gene TRBJ2-7; 7 nucleotides align to TRBD2. The length of the CDR3 is 17 residues. The germline V gene has CDR1 LNHNV and CDR2 YYDKDF (reference sequence). Losses at the gene ends were 0 bases for V and 2 bases for J; bases not matched to a gene: 10. CDR3: CATSRDRWSSGAYEQYF. CDR3 DNA sequence: TGTGCCACCAGCAGAGATCGATGGTCTAGCGGAGCCTACGAGCAGTACTTC.

V gene TRBV28 combines with J gene TRBJ2-4; 8 bases align to TRBD1. V was clipped by 6 bases and J by 1 base; unmatched bases: 11. Germline V CDR1 and CDR2: MDHEN, SYDVKM. This CDR3 spans 17 amino acids. Written as DNA, the CDR3 is TGTGCCAGCAGCCAACACCAGACAGGGGACGCCAAAAACATTCAGTACTTC. Translation: CASSQHQTGDAKNIQYF.

This clone was detected a few times. The V gene is TRBV6-1, the J gene TRBJ2-7; 9 nucleotides line up with TRBD1. CDR1 and CDR2 from the germline V gene are MNHNS and SASEGT. The CDR3 length is 13 residues. V lost 10 bases to trimming and J lost 3 bases; unmatched junction nucleotides: 7. The CDR3 region is CATQRDRVYEQYF. The DNA for the CDR3 is TGTGCCACACAACGGGACAGGGTCTACGAGCAGTACTTC.

The V and J genes are TRBV7-2 and TRBJ2-1, with a tentative D call TRBD2 (6 bases). This CDR3 region has 15 residues. With 5 bases removed from V and 3 bases from J, the gap between germline ends came to 14 bases. Germline V CDR1 and CDR2: SGHTA, FQGNSA. The CDR3 is CASSPGEALYNEQFF. The CDR3 DNA reads TGTGCCAGCAGCCCCGGGGAGGCCCTCTACAATGAGCAGTTCTTC.

The chain carries TRBV7-9 and TRBJ2-2; maybe TRBD2 (6 bases). The V end was cut by 3 bases, the J end by 6 bases, with 17 bases between. This CDR3 contains 16 residues. Per the germline V gene, CDR1 is SEHNR and CDR2 is FQNEAQ (reference sequence). The CDR3 DNA reads as TGTGCCAGCAGCTTTCCAGGACTATCGAAGGCCGGGGAGCTGTTTTTT. This gives the protein CASSFPGLSKAGELFF.

The chain combines TRBV28 with TRBJ2-3; 8 nucleotides agree with TRBD1. This CDR3 has 17 amino acids. J gave up 4 bases and V 7 bases, and 16 bases lay outside the gene matches. Germline CDR1 MDHEN, CDR2 SYDVKM. The DNA of the CDR3 is TGTGCCAGCACCATGGGCACCCAGGGGGCGCGGTCAGATACGCAGTATTTT. It yields the protein CASTMGTQGARSDTQYF.

This rearrangement joins TRBV6-5 to TRBJ2-2; D is possibly TRBD2 (6 bases). This CDR3 is 13 amino acids long. The germline CDR1 and CDR2 sequences are MNHEY and SVGAGI. V gave up 2 bases and J gave up 5 bases, with 6 bases separating them. This chain's CDR3 is CASSYGGTGELFF. In nucleotides, the CDR3 is TGTGCCAGCAGTTACGGGGGGACCGGGGAGCTGTTTTTT.